This T cell receptor beta chain was profiled in a study of T cells of healthy individuals (dated by TCRdb to between 2018 and 2020). The CDR3 holds 14 amino acids from the cysteine to the phenylalanine. Solely the CDR3 DNA is kept, with 42 bases framed from the first base. V sheds 5 bases and J sheds 2 bases, leaving 12 bases between their ends. CDR1 MNHEY and CDR2 SMNVEV were looked up in the germline V gene (reference sequence). Libraries were built with 5' RACE. Sequencing took place on an Illumina MiSeq. The public reads were reprocessed in TCRdb via fastp at Q25 and MiXCR, keeping in-frame beta chains. Here each entry gathers all rows of one CDR3 protein and keeps the most common genes and DNA. The table for this sample lists approximately 50,000 distinct CDR3 sequences; around 15% of them were counted only once. Approximately 16% of the sample goes to the ten largest clones. This clonotype was seen a handful of times. Its recognized antigen is unknown. There are no base qualities to consult, and no much larger clone falls within one base.

Recombination connected TRBV27 to TRBJ1-1; a tentative D call is TRBD1 (6 bases match). This sequence was found in a human donor in good health. The CDR3 loop reads CASSKGTLNTEAFF. Here is the DNA: TGTGCCAGCAGTAAGGGGACATTAAACACTGAAGCTTTCTTT.